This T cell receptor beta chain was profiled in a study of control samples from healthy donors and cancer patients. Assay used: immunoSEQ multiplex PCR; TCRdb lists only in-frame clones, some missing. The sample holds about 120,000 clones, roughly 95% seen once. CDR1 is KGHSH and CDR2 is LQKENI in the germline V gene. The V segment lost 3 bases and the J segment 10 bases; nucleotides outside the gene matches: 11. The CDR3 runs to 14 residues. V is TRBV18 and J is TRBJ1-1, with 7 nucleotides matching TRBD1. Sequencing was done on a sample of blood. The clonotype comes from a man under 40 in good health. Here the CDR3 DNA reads TGTGCCAGCTCACCTGGACAGGATAACCAGGGAGCTTTCTTT. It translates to CASSPGQDNQGAFF.